The T cell receptor beta chain described here comes from a study of blood T cell repertoires in COVID-19. Study as a whole: Samples taken during acute and convalescent COVID-19 were collected in the United States, Italy and Spain. Sources were T cells, B-cell-depleted T cells, or PBMCs; the material itself was cDNA or gDNA.

Under the authors' procedure: Scientists estimated how many nucleated cells there were by amplifying reference gene primers. Produced via immunoSEQ multiplex PCR; TCRdb's table is partial and in-frame only. The D gene and trimming were derived from the DNA, and the V and J assignments and clone size from that table. The sample lists about 140,000 clones, about 82% occurring once. Per germline, CDR1 SEHNR and CDR2 FQNEAQ (reference sequence). CDR3 size: 16 residues. The V and J ends lost 5 bases and 6 bases, in that order; junction bases with no gene match: 12. The sequence came from a woman aged 60-70 years with acute or convalescent COVID-19. The V call is TRBV7-9, the J call TRBJ1-4; 7 positions match TRBD1. The sequenced sample was peripheral blood. Written as DNA, the CDR3 is TGTGCCAGCAGCCCGACAAGGACAGGACCCCATGAAAAACTGTTTTTT. Its translation is CASSPTRTGPHEKLFF. Together with reference TRBV7-9 and TRBJ1-4, the CDR3 gives the full variable domain: DTGVSQNPRHKITKRGQNVTFRCDPISEHNRLYWYRQTLGQGPEFLTYFQNEAQLEKSRLLSDRFSAERPKGSFSTLEIQRTEQGDSAMYLCASSPTRTGPHEKLFFGSGTQLSVL.